One TCR beta chain is described in this entry. This sample is drawn from a study of blood T cell repertoires in COVID-19. Looking at the study overall: Whether acute or convalescent, the COVID-19 samples came from the United States, Italy and Spain. Sources were T cells, B-cell-depleted T cells, or PBMCs; the material itself was cDNA or gDNA.

In the authors' workflow: Estimated nucleated cell counts came from reference gene primer amplification. TCRdb's table, derived via immunoSEQ multiplex PCR, lists solely in-frame clones and lacks some. That table gives V, J and clone size, and the DNA gave D and trimming. The sample holds tens of thousands of clones, roughly 90% seen once. The CDR3 has 14 amino acids. J lost 8 bases, V lost 1 base, and 7 bases had no gene match. The V gene's germline CDR1 is MDHEN and CDR2 SYDVKM. Sequencing was done on a sample of peripheral blood. The chain combines TRBV28 with TRBJ1-2, with TRBD1 matching 7 bases. The sequence was collected from a woman aged 60 to 75 with acute or convalescent COVID-19. The CDR3 reads CASSLLAGGNGYTF. The CDR3 DNA is TGTGCCAGCAGTTTATTGGCAGGGGGAAACGGCTACACCTTC.